Listed below are T cell receptor beta chains from one sample, sequenced in a study of molecular identifiers for immune sequencing clone quantification. TCRdb re-analysed the PCR reads in MiXCR, keeping a single row per CDR3 protein. The table lists over 600,000 distinct CDR3 sequences, 15% to 20% of them singletons, with 0.85% to 0.9% in the top ten. The sample was naive CD8+ T cells from blood, with Jurkat cell RNA spiked in. These receptors all stem from a human donor in good health. Some libraries in this study had Jurkat cell RNA spiked in. The CDR3 runs from the conserved cysteine through the conserved F or W. Each record gives: clone size, V gene, D gene, CDR3 length, J gene, CDR3 DNA, CDR3 protein. D genes are given only for firm matches. A row's size may be missing; if present it is once, few, many or a size class.

>many|TRBV7-2|TRBD1|15|TRBJ1-4
TGTGCCAGCAGCATCGACAGGGGGCTAGGGGAAAAACTGTTTTTT
CASSIDRGLGEKLFF
>many|TRBV12-3/TRBV12-4|-|15|TRBJ1-5
TGTGCCAGCAGCTCACAGCTGACGGGCAATCAGCCCCAGCATTTT
CASSSQLTGNQPQHF
>-|TRBV14|TRBD2|16|TRBJ2-1
TGTGCCAGCAGCCATGGCCCGGGACTAGCGGGAGGTGAGCAGTTCTTC
CASSHGPGLAGGEQFF
>-|TRBV4-1|TRBD1|17|TRBJ2-1
TGCGCCAGCAGCCACAACCATCCGGGACAGGGTGGGAGTGAGCAGTTCTTC
CASSHNHPGQGGSEQFF
>-|TRBV9|-|15|TRBJ2-5
TGTGCCAGCAGCTCCGGGGCAGGGGCCTTGGAGGCCCAGTACTTC
CASSSGAGALEAQYF
>-|TRBV27|-|15|TRBJ2-7
TGTGCCAGCAGTTTAGAGGGGGGGGCCTCCTACGAGCAGTACTTC
CASSLEGGASYEQYF
>few|TRBV14|TRBD1|15|TRBJ1-4
TGTGCCAGCAGCCATGACAGGGCAACTAATGAAAAACTGTTTTTT
CASSHDRATNEKLFF
>many|TRBV5-6|TRBD2|15|TRBJ2-3
TGTGCCAGCAGCCCCGGTGGGACGGGGGGAGTAGAGCAGTATTTT
CASSPGGTGGVEQYF
>few|TRBV27|TRBD1|15|TRBJ2-7
TGTGCCAGCGGAGACAGGGGGTTGGCGCTGTACGAGCAGTACTTC
CASGDRGLALYEQYF
>many|TRBV7-8|-|21|TRBJ2-3
TGTGCCAGCAGCTCCAGCGCACTGCAGGGCTGGGTTCGAGCCCGCACAGATACGCAGTATTTT
CASSSSALQGWVRARTDTQYF
>few|TRBV7-9|-|17|TRBJ2-3
TGTGCCAGCACCAATAGGGTAGGACTCTTGGAGACAGATACGCAGTATTTT
CASTNRVGLLETDTQYF
>many|TRBV24-1|-|15|TRBJ2-5
TGTGCCACCAGTGCCTCGACAGGAGCCCAAGAGACCCAGTACTTC
CATSASTGAQETQYF
>many|TRBV20-1|-|14|TRBJ1-5
TGCAGTGCTAGATCTGCAGGCAGTAATCAGCCCCAGCATTTT
CSARSAGSNQPQHF
>few|TRBV7-8|TRBD1|13|TRBJ1-2
TGTGTCAGCAGCTACCGGGACAGGGTTAGCTACACCTTC
CVSSYRDRVSYTF
>many|TRBV12-3/TRBV12-4|-|15|TRBJ2-2
TGTGCCAGCAGTTTCGACAGGATGAACACCGGGGAGCTGTTTTTT
CASSFDRMNTGELFF
>many|TRBV28|TRBD2|18|TRBJ2-1
TGTGCCAGCAGTTCACCCAACGCGGGACTAGCGGGAGGAGGTGAGCAGTTCTTC
CASSSPNAGLAGGGEQFF
>many|TRBV3-1|TRBD2|18|TRBJ2-5
TGTGCCAGCAGCCAAGATCGGGCTAGCGGGGCCGCGGGAGAGACCCAGTACTTC
CASSQDRASGAAGETQYF
>-|TRBV7-6|TRBD1|16|TRBJ1-4
TGTGCCAGCAGCTTAGGATGGGGACAGAAAAATGAAAAACTGTTTTTT
CASSLGWGQKNEKLFF
>many|TRBV7-2|-|14|TRBJ1-1
TGTGCCAGCAGCTTACCAGGGGCTCGGACTGAAGCTTTCTTT
CASSLPGARTEAFF